The 8 T cell receptor beta chains presented below share a single source sample, sequenced in a study of molecular identifiers for immune sequencing clone quantification. TCRdb fed the PCR reads into MiXCR, producing one record per CDR3 protein. The sample contains about half a million distinct CDR3 sequences, roughly 23% of which appear only once. Specimen: naive CD8+ T cells from blood, with Jurkat cell RNA spiked in. Subset of the sample: FACS-sorted CD8+CD4-CCR7+CD45RA+ naive T cells. These receptors came from a human donor in good health. Some libraries in this study had Jurkat cell RNA spiked in.

This clonotype was recorded a few times. The chain combines TRBV12-3 or TRBV12-4 with TRBJ1-6, with a weak D call TRBD1 (5 bases). There are 12 residues in the CDR3. V was cut by 6 bases and J by 15 bases, with 15 bases left in between. CDR3 loop: CASRAGTADLHF. The CDR3 DNA is TGTGCCAGCAGGGCCGGGACGGCGGACCTCCACTTT.

This clonotype came up many times. Written as DNA, the CDR3 is TGCAGCGGGGGCCCGCAGTTCTTC. As protein: CSGGPQFF. The chain couples TRBV29-1 to TRBJ2-1, with D possibly matching TRBD1 (5 bases). V was shortened by 7 bases and J by 12 bases, with 7 bases between the two germline ends. This CDR3 spans 8 amino acids. CDR1 SQVTM and CDR2 ANQGSEA come from the germline V gene.

At least ten counts were recorded for this clonotype. V is TRBV29-1 and J is TRBJ1-2, with D possibly matching TRBD1 (6 bases). Germline assignment: CDR1 SQVTM and CDR2 ANQGSEA. V was cut by 2 bases and J by 8 bases, with 12 bases left in between. The CDR3 loop spans 12 amino acids. CDR3 amino acids: CSVEPTGEGYTF. The CDR3 coding sequence is TGCAGCGTTGAACCGACAGGAGAAGGCTACACCTTC.

There are a few counts of this clonotype. The gene calls are TRBV12-3 or TRBV12-4 and TRBJ1-4; 8 bases map to TRBD1. Trimming took 6 bases from V and 5 from J; bases not matched to a gene: 8. There are 15 residues in the CDR3. CDR3 amino acids: CASSSTGTGNEKLFF. CDR3 DNA sequence: TGTGCCAGCAGCTCGACCGGGACAGGAAATGAAAAACTGTTTTTT.

The V and J genes are TRBV7-3 and TRBJ1-1; TRBD1 might be the D (6 bases). The CDR3 length is 13 residues. Germline assignment: CDR1 SGHTA and CDR2 FQGTGA. The ends were cut back, 6 bases at V and 5 bases at J, with 13 bases in the middle. CDR3 bases: TGTGCCAGCAGGGACAGAGGGAATACTGAAGCTTTCTTT. This sequence encodes CASRDRGNTEAFF.

This clonotype was detected ten times or more. The chain uses TRBV20-1 and TRBJ2-7; D is possibly TRBD2 (5 bases). V dropped 6 bases and J dropped 5 bases, with 17 bases sitting between them. The length of the CDR3 is 13 residues. In germline, CDR1 is DFQATT, CDR2 SNEGSKA (reference sequence). The CDR3 nucleotides are TGCAGTGCCCAACTAGAATTAGTAGACGAGCAGTACTTC. Translating it yields CSAQLELVDEQYF.

This clonotype was observed a few times. This sequence joins TRBV30 and TRBJ2-3; D could derive from TRBD1 or TRBD2 (6 bases each). Germline CDR1 and CDR2: GTSNPN and SVGIG (reference sequence). V lost 3 bases and J 6 bases, leaving 13 bases between the germline ends. The CDR3 consists of 13 residues. The CDR3 nucleotides are TGTGCCTGGAGGGGGGCCGCGGGGGATACGCAGTATTTT. Protein product: CAWRGAAGDTQYF.

On this clonotype: Being one base from a much bigger clone, this may be a read error. The chain links TRBV29-1 to TRBJ1-2; D remains unclear. The CDR3 contains 13 residues. CDR1 SQVTM and CDR2 ANQGSEA come from the germline V gene. The CDR3 reads CSVAGQTYYGCTF. DNA of the CDR3: TGCAGCGTTGCCGGTCAGACATACTATGGCTGCACCTTC.